The T cell receptor (beta chain) described here comes from a study of cytomegalovirus exposure and HLA in healthy donors. General study results and limits: The study flagged roughly 160 TCR beta chains as cytomegalovirus-associated.

Libraries were prepared by immunoSEQ multiplex PCR; TCRdb keeps only in-frame clonotypes and omits some of them. The sample includes about 60,000 clones, approximately 93% seen only once; the top ten take approximately 5.5%. The CDR3 length is 13 residues. V lost 5 bases to trimming and J lost 2 bases, with 9 bases between them. Germline loops: CDR1 MNHEY, CDR2 SMNVEV (reference sequence). About this clone: Its antigen is not identified.

Sequenced input: PBMCs. This chain connects TRBV27 to TRBJ1-2, with D possibly being TRBD1 (6 bases). The receptor comes from a woman younger than 35 in good health and CMV-seronegative. The CDR3 reads CASSKTGNYGYTF. In nucleotides, the CDR3 is TGTGCCAGCAGTAAAACAGGGAACTATGGCTACACCTTC.